This entry describes one T cell receptor (beta chain). Antigen: not known. The data originate from a study of blood T cells in healthy people across ages. Findings and caveats of the study: When set beside aged donors, long-lived donors presented more naive CD4+ cells and higher diversity.

Germline lookup yields CDR1 MGHRA and CDR2 YSYEKL. This CDR3 region has 18 residues. It was with a sample-barcoded 5' primer and a J-beta primer mix that a second PCR of roughly 7 to 12 cycles was run. TCRdb redid the calling of the 5' RACE reads with MiXCR, one entry per CDR3 protein. The sample carries roughly 1.9 million distinct CDR3 sequences, 35% to 50% recorded once. This sequence originates from a human donor in good health. Sequenced sample: blood. The chain joins TRBV4-1 to TRBJ2-4; 11 positions match TRBD2. The tail of the sequence fits TRBJ2-7 better, so the J call may be wrong. The CDR3 DNA reads TGCGCCAGCAGCCAAAGCCCCGCTAGCGGGGGGACCGTCTACGAGCAGTACTTC. Residues: CASSQSPASGGTVYEQYF.